Listed here is a single T cell receptor beta chain. What this receptor recognizes is not known. No base-level quality is on record; no much larger clone is a single base apart. This CDR3 is also generated by other DNA sequences in the sample. Whole blood was collected in K2EDTA tubes by collaborating institutions according to the institutions' own protocols. For TCRbeta analysis, collaborator samples were shipped as frozen whole blood, as isolated PBMCs, or as DNA extracted from either sample type. The data belong to a study of blood T cell repertoires in COVID-19 (dated by TCRdb to the early 2020s). With regard to the full study: Samples covering the acute and convalescent phases of COVID-19 were provided by collaborators in the United States, Italy and Spain. The repertoires were released in a freely available public database intended as a resource for research on the immune response to SARS-CoV-2. The sample metadata nearly always contained a de-identified subject ID, COVID-19 status, age in years and sex. Where available, HLA class I and class II types were obtained from metadata supplied by the sample provider rather than from assay-based typing. The material from the prospective study consisted of cDNA or gDNA derived from T cells, B-cell-depleted T cells, or PBMCs. The dataset comprised deeply sampled blood TCRbeta repertoires from subjects exposed to, actively infected with, or recovered from COVID-19. The samples were drawn from the first 160 participants of the ongoing ImmuneRACE study and from some 1,300 subjects provided by 6 global collaborators. Findings and caveats that apply to the study as a whole: The quantity of clinical and demographic metadata differed by source and by participant and was supplied without curation.

The immunoSEQ Assay, a bias-controlled multiplex PCR, was used to amplify TCRbeta CDR3 regions from genomic DNA. As for how the authors treated the data: Nucleated cell counts per sample were estimated from amplification of reference gene primers within the assay. Sequence reads were collapsed and filtered to measure the absolute abundance of every unique TCRbeta CDR3 rearrangement. For each sample, productive Simpson clonality was calculated as the square root of Simpson's diversity index across productive rearrangements. TCRdb carries this immuneACCESS record with in-frame sequences only. Its versions omit some clonotypes, under half of them owing to an unresolved V gene in the studies checked, with the rest unexplained. That table is the source of V, J and clone size, and D and trimming were worked out from the DNA. Present in this sample are approximately 200,000 clones, roughly four fifths of which were seen just once. Clones ranked in the top ten supply about 5.5% of the sample.

The CDR3 runs 15 residues from the cysteine to the phenylalanine. Only the CDR3 DNA is retained, 45 bases long and in frame from the first base. Sequences MDHEN (CDR1) and SYDVKM (CDR2) are obtained from the germline V gene. Trimming leaves V shorter by 6 bases and J shorter by 4 bases, with the junction holding 3 bases beyond the gene matches. The chain couples TRBV28 to TRBJ2-3; 14 nucleotides in the junction match TRBD2. The TCR was taken from a woman aged 25 to 39 with acute or convalescent COVID-19. The specimen sequenced was peripheral blood. The CDR3 sequence is CASRLTSGGADTQYF. The sequenced DNA is TGTGCCAGCAGATTGACTAGCGGGGGGGCAGATACGCAGTATTTT.